The clone carrying this T cell receptor (beta chain) has a handful of counts. The entry originates in a study of T-cell reconstitution after alpha-beta-depleted transplantation in children. Germline CDR1 is SGHRS and CDR2 is YFSETQ. V was shortened by 0 bases and J by 5 bases, with 11 bases between the two germline ends. This CDR3 spans 14 amino acids. Unique molecular identifiers were used to barcode this TCRbeta library. TCRdb reprocessed the PCR reads via MiXCR and lists one record per CDR3 protein. The sample lists some 390,000 distinct CDR3 sequences; just over 20% were seen once. This clonotype originated in a human donor who donated a stem cell graft to a child with acute myeloid leukemia. The material sequenced was PBMCs from the stem cell graft donor, taken from the stem cell graft. This chain connects TRBV5-1 to TRBJ2-5, with D perhaps TRBD1 (5 bases). The CDR3 nucleotides read TGCGCCAGCAGCTTGGCCGACAGCCGGGAGACCCAGTACTTC. This encodes CASSLADSRETQYF.